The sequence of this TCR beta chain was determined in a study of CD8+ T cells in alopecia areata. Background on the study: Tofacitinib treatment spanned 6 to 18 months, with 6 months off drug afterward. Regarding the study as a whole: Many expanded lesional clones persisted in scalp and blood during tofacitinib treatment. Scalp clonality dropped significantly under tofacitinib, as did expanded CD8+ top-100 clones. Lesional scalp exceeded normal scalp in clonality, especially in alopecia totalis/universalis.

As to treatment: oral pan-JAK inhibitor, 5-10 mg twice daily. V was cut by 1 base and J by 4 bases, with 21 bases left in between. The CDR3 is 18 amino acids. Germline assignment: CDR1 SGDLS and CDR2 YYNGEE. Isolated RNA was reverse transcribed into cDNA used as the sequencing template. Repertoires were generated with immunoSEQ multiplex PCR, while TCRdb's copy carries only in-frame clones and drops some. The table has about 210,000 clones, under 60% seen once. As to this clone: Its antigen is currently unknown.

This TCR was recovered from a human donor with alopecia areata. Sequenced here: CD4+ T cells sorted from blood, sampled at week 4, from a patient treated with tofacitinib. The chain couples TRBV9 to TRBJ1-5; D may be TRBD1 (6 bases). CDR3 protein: CASSVRGGHWVENQPQHF. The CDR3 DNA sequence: TGTGCCAGCAGCGTACGCGGGGGGCACTGGGTCGAAAATCAGCCCCAGCATTTT.